The clone carrying this TCR beta chain was counted between two and nine times. The sample is drawn from a study of T-cell reconstitution after alpha-beta-depleted transplantation in children. This sample's TCRbeta library carried unique molecular identifier barcodes. Each CDR3 protein is one row after TCRdb ran MiXCR on the PCR reads. Of 350,000 to 400,000 distinct CDR3 sequences listed, roughly 13% are singletons. The V and J ends lost 1 base and 9 bases respectively, with 13 bases between them. Germline values: CDR1 LGHDT, CDR2 YNNKEL (reference sequence). This CDR3 is built from 14 residues. The V and J genes are TRBV3-1 and TRBJ2-4; D call uncertain. The material was PBMCs, obtained from the stem cell graft. This clonotype originated in a human donor who donated a stem cell graft to a child with Fanconi anemia. The CDR3 sequence: CASSQVAGPGIQYF. In nucleotides, the CDR3 is TGTGCCAGCAGCCAAGTGGCAGGTCCGGGCATTCAGTACTTC. Looking up the rest from reference TRBV3-1 and TRBJ2-4 gives the full variable domain: DTAVSQTPKYLVTQMGNDKSIKCEQNLGHDTMYWYKQDSKKFLKIMFSYNNKELIINETVPNRFSPKSPDKAHLNLHINSLELGDSAVYFCASSQVAGPGIQYFGAGTRLSVL.